This T cell receptor beta chain comes out of a study of CD8 T cells in Susac syndrome. Reverse transcription used 0.5 to 1 ug RNA and random hexamers. Amplification of TCR beta CDR3 by immunoSEQ multiplex PCR spanned 54 Vbeta and 13 Jbeta. In TCRdb, the immunoSEQ multiplex PCR reads were re-called with MiXCR into one record per CDR3 protein. Of approximately 270,000 distinct CDR3 sequences in the sample, around 93% were seen once. Germline V lookup: CDR1 SGHVS, CDR2 FNYEAQ. Losses at the gene ends were 2 bases for V and 3 bases for J; bases not matched to a gene: 8. This CDR3 is built from 17 residues.

This receptor was taken from a human donor with multiple sclerosis. The V and J genes are TRBV7-6 and TRBJ2-2, with 8 bases that match TRBD2. The sequencing sample was made of CD4+ T cells from PBMCs. This CDR3 is CASSLWSGSDYTGELFF. CDR3 nucleotides: TGTGCCAGCAGCTTATGGAGCGGGAGTGATTACACCGGGGAGCTGTTTTTT.